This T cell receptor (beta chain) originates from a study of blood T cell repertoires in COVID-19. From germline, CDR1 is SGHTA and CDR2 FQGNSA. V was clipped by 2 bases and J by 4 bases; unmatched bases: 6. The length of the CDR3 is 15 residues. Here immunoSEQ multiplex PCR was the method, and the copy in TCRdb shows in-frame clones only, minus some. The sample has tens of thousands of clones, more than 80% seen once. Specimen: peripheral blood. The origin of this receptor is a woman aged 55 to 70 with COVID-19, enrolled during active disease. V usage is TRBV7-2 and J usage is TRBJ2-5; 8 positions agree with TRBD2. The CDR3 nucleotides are TGTGCCAGCAGCTTAATAGGTCTAGCGGGAGAGACCCAGTACTTC. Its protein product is CASSLIGLAGETQYF. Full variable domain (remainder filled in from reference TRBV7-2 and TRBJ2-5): GAGVSQSPSNKVTEKGKDVELRCDPISGHTALYWYRQSLGQGLEFLIYFQGNSAPDKSGLPSDRFSAERTGGSVSTLTIQRTQQEDSAVYLCASSLIGLAGETQYFGPGTRLLVL.